Listed here are 5 T cell receptor beta chains from one sample, sequenced in a study of T cell responses to AZD1222 COVID-19 vaccine. Assay used: immunoSEQ multiplex PCR; TCRdb lists only in-frame clones, some missing. This table holds some 150,000 clones, over 80% found once. The specimen comprised peripheral blood, sampled on day 0 of MenACWY control vaccination. The receptors stem from an adult in good health.

The chain carries TRBV30 and TRBJ1-6; tentative D call: TRBD1 (5 bases). The ends were cut back, 5 bases at V and 0 bases at J, with 8 bases in the middle. Germline CDR1 and CDR2: GTSNPN and SVGIG (reference sequence). CDR3 length: 14 residues. CDR3 in amino acids: CAWGGSSYNSPLHF. In DNA form, the CDR3 reads TGTGCCTGGGGGGGGAGCTCCTATAATTCACCCCTCCACTTT.

The chain carries TRBV5-1 and TRBJ1-2; 8 bases fit TRBD1. Looked up from germline, CDR1 is SGHRS and CDR2 is YFSETQ. The V gene end was trimmed by 5 bases and the J gene end by 7 bases; junction bases not matched to a gene: 4. This CDR3 region has 12 residues. The CDR3 loop is CASRETGGGYTF. The CDR3 nucleotides read TGCGCCAGCAGAGAAACAGGGGGTGGCTACACCTTC.

This chain connects TRBV30 to TRBJ2-1, with 9 bases identical to TRBD2. This CDR3 has 18 amino acids. Germline CDR1 and CDR2: GTSNPN and SVGIG (reference sequence). V shed 1 base and J 1 base; nucleotides not matched to a gene: 11. The CDR3 here is CAWSAYLQLAGSYNEQFF. The CDR3 DNA reads TGTGCCTGGAGTGCGTATCTTCAACTAGCGGGTTCCTACAATGAGCAGTTCTTC.

The chain recombines TRBV5-1 with TRBJ1-2, with D possibly TRBD1 on 5 matching bases. The CDR3 extends over 15 amino acids. Germline values: CDR1 SGHRS, CDR2 YFSETQ. V lost 3 bases and J 3 bases, leaving 15 bases between the germline ends. The CDR3 DNA reads TGCGCCAGCAGCTGGAGGGACCGAAGTCACTATGGCTACACCTTC. It codes for CASSWRDRSHYGYTF.

The J gene is TRBJ2-3, the V gene TRBV6-2 or TRBV6-3, with 9 nucleotides matching TRBD1. The V segment lost 0 bases and the J segment 1 base; nucleotides outside the gene matches: 5. The V gene's germline CDR1 is MNHEY and CDR2 SVGEGT. The CDR3 extends over 17 amino acids. In DNA, the CDR3 is TGTGCCAGCAGTTACTCCCTAAGACAGGGGGGCACAGATACGCAGTATTTT. Translating it yields CASSYSLRQGGTDTQYF.